The 22 T cell receptor beta chains listed next were all sequenced from one sample in a study of blood T cell repertoires in COVID-19. TCRdb keeps only in-frame clones here, not all; method: immunoSEQ multiplex PCR. The data hold fewer than 150,000 clones, with about 87% observed a single time. The sample taken for sequencing was PBMCs or T cells enriched from blood (not recorded which). The receptors derive from a middle-aged man in a cohort exposed to, infected with or recovered from COVID-19 (not recorded which).

V is TRBV5-8 and J is TRBJ2-7; no reliable D call. Trimming cost V 6 bases and J 4 bases, with 5 bases left between them. CDR1 and CDR2 (germline): SGHTS, YDEGEE. The CDR3 has 10 residues. The CDR3 DNA is TGTGCCAGCAATTCTTACGAGCAGTACTTC. This gives the protein CASNSYEQYF.

This rearrangement joins TRBV19 to TRBJ2-1; D is perhaps TRBD1 (6 bases). The CDR3 loop spans 13 amino acids. In germline, CDR1 is LNHDA, CDR2 SQIVND (reference sequence). Trimming removed 4 bases from V and 4 bases from J, with 8 bases in between. CDR3 DNA sequence: TGTGCCAGTAGTACCGGGACATACAATGAGCAGTTCTTC. Protein sequence: CASSTGTYNEQFF.

The chain is built from TRBV10-2 and TRBJ2-2; 9 bases agree with TRBD1. The CDR3 has 14 amino acids. The V and J ends lost 2 bases and 7 bases, in that order; junction bases with no gene match: 2. Germline CDR1 is WSHSY and CDR2 is SAAADI. The CDR3 DNA reads TGCGCCAGCAGTGAGGGACAGGGGTTCGGGGAGCTGTTTTTT. Translating gives CASSEGQGFGELFF.

The chain has TRBV6-5 and TRBJ1-4, with 7 positions matching TRBD1. Germline values: CDR1 MNHEY, CDR2 SVGAGI. J lost 4 bases, V lost 6 bases, and 8 bases had no gene match. The CDR3 extends over 15 amino acids. The CDR3 protein is CASSPGQELNEKLFF. CDR3 nucleotides: TGTGCCAGCAGCCCCGGACAGGAACTTAATGAAAAACTGTTTTTT.

The chain is built from TRBV5-1 and TRBJ1-2, with 7 nucleotides matching TRBD1. Germline V gene data show CDR1 as SGHRS and CDR2 as YFSETQ. CDR3 size: 13 residues. V lost 5 bases to trimming and J lost 5 bases; unmatched junction nucleotides: 6. Here the CDR3 reads CASRSGDSYGYTF. In DNA form, the CDR3 reads TGCGCCAGCAGATCTGGGGACAGTTATGGCTACACCTTC.

The gene calls are TRBV3-1 (or the pseudogene TRBV3-2) and TRBJ1-1; TRBD1 might be the D (5 bases). The CDR3 totals 13 residues. V dropped 1 base and J dropped 6 bases, with 9 bases sitting between them. Germline CDR1 LGHDT, CDR2 YNNKEL (reference sequence). The CDR3 loop is CASSQVPGAEAFF. Here the CDR3 DNA reads TGTGCCAGCAGCCAAGTGCCGGGGGCTGAAGCTTTCTTT.

This rearrangement joins TRBV6-5 to TRBJ1-1; D call uncertain. V was cut by 6 bases and J by 0 bases, with 14 bases left in between. The V gene's germline CDR1 is MNHEY and CDR2 SVGAGI. CDR3 size: 15 residues. CDR3 in DNA: TGTGCCAGCAGAAGGTCGGGTTCCGTGAACACTGAAGCTTTCTTT. This codes for CASRRSGSVNTEAFF.

The chain employs TRBV7-2 and TRBJ2-7, with D possibly being TRBD2 (6 bases). The length of the CDR3 is 15 residues. The germline V gene encodes CDR1 SGHTA and CDR2 FQGNSA. V lost 5 bases and J lost 0, with 14 bases in between. The chain's CDR3 is CASSTARDSSYEQYF. The CDR3 DNA reads TGTGCCAGCAGCACTGCCCGGGACTCCTCCTACGAGCAGTACTTC.

The CDR3 spells CASSLSSSGNTIYF. CDR3 coding DNA: TGCGCCAGCAGCTTGTCCAGCTCTGGAAACACCATATATTTT. The genes are TRBV5-1 and TRBJ1-3; D is uncertain. Between the trimmed V and J ends, which lost 1 base and 0 bases, there was a span of 5 bases. The CDR3 runs to 14 residues. Germline loops: CDR1 SGHRS, CDR2 YFSETQ.

This chain uses TRBV7-9 with TRBJ2-3; D gene unclear. The germline CDR1 and CDR2 sequences are SEHNR and FQNEAQ (reference sequence). Between the trimmed V and J ends, which lost 2 bases and 4 bases, there was a span of 19 bases. The CDR3 loop spans 17 amino acids. CDR3 DNA: TGTGCCAGCAGCTTACTCATCTTGGCCCTCCGCCCAGATACGCAGTATTTT. Its translation: CASSLLILALRPDTQYF.

The rearrangement joins TRBV6-5 to TRBJ1-3; 7 bases fit TRBD1. V lost 6 bases and J lost 0; bases outside the gene matches: 5. CDR3 length: 15 amino acids. Germline V gene data show CDR1 as MNHEY and CDR2 as SVGAGI. Here the CDR3 reads CASSTGTDSGNTIYF. Here the CDR3 DNA reads TGTGCCAGCAGCACCGGGACAGACTCTGGAAACACCATATATTTT.

This clone was detected a few times. This rearrangement joins TRBV3-1 (or the pseudogene TRBV3-2) to TRBJ2-1; 11 bases map to TRBD2. The V gene end was trimmed by 4 bases and the J gene end by 9 bases; junction bases not matched to a gene: 14. CDR3 length: 17 amino acids. Germline CDR1 reads LGHDT; CDR2 reads YNNKEL (reference sequence). The CDR3 DNA reads as TGTGCCAGCAGCCCGGGGTTAGCGGGAGGGTGGGGCAGTGAGCAGTTCTTC. Translation gives CASSPGLAGGWGSEQFF.

This chain joins TRBV6-2 or TRBV6-3 and TRBJ2-1, with TRBD2 matching over 8 bases. CDR1 is MNHEY and CDR2 is SVGEGT in the germline V gene. The CDR3 is 17 residues long. V shed 0 bases and J 9 bases; nucleotides not matched to a gene: 13. The CDR3, as DNA: TGTGCCAGCAGTTACTCCGCGACTAGCGCTTCGCCGACTGAGCAGTTCTTC. This codes for CASSYSATSASPTEQFF.

This chain connects TRBV27 to TRBJ1-6, with 9 bases matching TRBD1. The CDR3 loop spans 15 amino acids. J gave up 10 bases and V 4 bases, and 8 bases lay outside the gene matches. Germline CDR1 MNHEY, CDR2 SMNVEV (reference sequence). Written as DNA, the CDR3 is TGTGCCAGCAGTTCAGGGACAGGGTATTTGTCACCCCTCCACTTT. It encodes CASSSGTGYLSPLHF.

CDR3 DNA: TGCGCCAGCAGCCAAGAGGGAGGGTTCACCGGGGAGCTGTTTTTT. The encoded protein is CASSQEGGFTGELFF. V gene TRBV4-1 combines with J gene TRBJ2-2; TRBD2 aligns across 7 bases. The CDR3 consists of 15 residues. Germline trimming cut 0 bases from V and 4 bases from J; bases unmatched to any gene: 2. Germline V gene sequence: CDR1 MGHRA, CDR2 YSYEKL.

V and J are TRBV18 and TRBJ1-2; D call uncertain. The V end was cut by 2 bases, the J end by 8 bases, with 18 bases between. Per the germline V gene, CDR1 is KGHSH and CDR2 is LQKENI. There are 15 residues in the CDR3. The chain's CDR3 is CASSPTREVYSGYTF. CDR3 DNA: TGTGCCAGCTCACCAACTAGGGAGGTATACAGCGGCTACACCTTC.

This clone was counted only a few times. This sequence joins TRBV7-9 and TRBJ2-7; 9 nucleotides align to TRBD2. The CDR3 extends over 14 amino acids. Germline V gene sequence: CDR1 SEHNR, CDR2 FQNEAQ (reference sequence). Losses at the gene ends were 5 bases for V and 9 bases for J; bases not matched to a gene: 11. The DNA for the CDR3 is TGTGCCAGCAGCATTAGCGGGAGTTCGGTGTGGCAGTACTTC. Residues: CASSISGSSVWQYF.

This chain links TRBV6-5 with TRBJ1-4; perhaps TRBD1 as D (5 bases). The germline CDR1 and CDR2 sequences are MNHEY and SVGAGI. CDR3 length: 15 amino acids. Trimming left V 7 bases short and J 5 bases short, with 17 bases between. The CDR3 bases are TGTGCCAGCACCGGAAGAGACAGCTCCAATGAAAAACTGTTTTTT. Translating it yields CASTGRDSSNEKLFF.

The CDR3, as DNA: TGTGCCAGCAGCTTAAGGGGGCGCGAAGGTGAAAAACTGTTTTTT. Amino acid sequence: CASSLRGREGEKLFF. The genes are TRBV7-6 and TRBJ1-4, with 7 bases fitting TRBD1. The CDR3 runs 15 residues. Germline lookup yields CDR1 SGHVS and CDR2 FNYEAQ. Trimming removed 2 bases from V and 7 bases from J; junction bases left unmatched: 7.

The CDR3 reads CASQGGYSPLHF. The CDR3 DNA reads TGTGCCAGCCAAGGGGGATATTCACCCCTCCACTTT. This rearrangement joins TRBV21-1 to TRBJ1-6; TRBD1 was called by the table and not checked on the DNA. TRBV21-1 is a known pseudogene. CDR3 size: 12 residues.

The CDR3: CASSQDFSGRGTGELFF. The DNA of the CDR3 is TGTGCCAGCAGCCAAGATTTCAGCGGGAGAGGCACCGGGGAGCTGTTTTTT. The gene calls are TRBV4-2 and TRBJ2-2, with 8 positions matching TRBD2. The CDR3 totals 17 residues. CDR1 LGHNA and CDR2 YNFKEQ come from the germline V gene. Losses at the gene ends were 0 bases for V and 4 bases for J; bases not matched to a gene: 7.

The genes are TRBV7-2 and TRBJ2-3; the D gene is possibly TRBD1 (5 bases). The V gene's germline CDR1 is SGHTA and CDR2 FQGNSA. Deletions cut 9 bases from V and 6 bases from J, with 16 bases between. CDR3 length: 13 amino acids. CDR3 sequence: CASLRAGLDTQYF. The CDR3 DNA sequence: TGTGCCAGTCTCCGGGCAGGGCTGGATACGCAGTATTTT.